The following is a T cell receptor (beta chain) sequence with its context. Methods used by the authors: Reference gene primer amplification gave estimated nucleated cell counts. Assay: immunoSEQ multiplex PCR; the TCRdb copy retains only in-frame clones and omits some. For V, J and clone size, that table is used; D and trimming come from the DNA. The sample includes under 85,000 clones, around 88% of them seen just once. These data originate in a study of blood T cell repertoires in COVID-19. Across the whole study: Both acute and convalescent COVID-19 samples were obtained from the United States, Italy and Spain. From T cells, B-cell-depleted T cells, or PBMCs came the material, which was cDNA or gDNA.

The germline CDR1 and CDR2 sequences are LNHDA and SQIVND (reference sequence). This CDR3 region has 16 residues. The V and J ends lost 6 bases and 0 bases, in that order; junction bases with no gene match: 1. The receptor was isolated from a woman of 80 years or more with active or convalescent COVID-19. V and J are TRBV19 and TRBJ2-1; 14 bases match TRBD2. The sample comprised peripheral blood. The DNA for the CDR3 is TGTGCCAGTAGGGGACTAGCGGGGGTCTCCTACAATGAGCAGTTCTTC. Its protein product is CASRGLAGVSYNEQFF.